This entry concerns a single TCR beta chain. Its cognate antigen is unknown. The sample belongs to a study of PD-1 blockade in classical Hodgkin lymphoma. Findings of the study overall: There was a significant rise in CD4+ TCR diversity by C4D1, with no such rise for CD8+.

The data were produced by immunoSEQ multiplex PCR, yet TCRdb's version contains in-frame clones alone and is incomplete. The sample includes roughly 21,000 clones, approximately 85% of them seen just once. As to time point: cycle 4 day 1 (C4D1), after around six weeks of nivolumab. Relapse after autologous stem cell transplantation occurred in every patient, and brentuximab vedotin exposure varied. The germline gives CDR1 LGHNT, CDR2 FRNRAP. The CDR3 runs to 15 residues. Deletions cut 1 base from V and 3 bases from J, with 13 bases between. The gene calls are TRBV12-5 and TRBJ2-7; TRBD2 is a possible D gene (7 bases). The sample in question was peripheral blood mononuclear cells (PBMCs), obtained before the fourth cycle of nivolumab. The receptor was derived from a human donor with classical Hodgkin lymphoma. In DNA form, the CDR3 reads TGTGCTAGTGGTTTGGCCGCGGGGGCAAACTACGAGCAGTACTTC. Amino acids: CASGLAAGANYEQYF.